This record covers a single T cell receptor (beta chain). Its specificity is not known. The data stem from a study of T cell responses to AZD1222 COVID-19 vaccine. The table came from immunoSEQ multiplex PCR; TCRdb's copy has only in-frame clones and leaves some out. The table lists 100,000 to 150,000 clones, around 83% of them singletons. Study results and limitations: Dominant CD4 TCR responses targeted spike regions 160-218 and 743-854.

Trimming cost V 1 base and J 0 bases, with 8 bases left between them. The CDR3 loop spans 15 amino acids. CDR1 is SGHTA, CDR2 FQGNSA, per germline. The sequence derives from an adult who received the AZD1222 COVID-19 vaccine. The specimen was peripheral blood, collected 28 days after the second AZD1222 dose. V and J are TRBV7-2 and TRBJ2-3; TRBD2 might be the D (6 bases). The CDR3 bases are TGTGCCAGCAGCTTAGGGCGGGGAAGCACAGATACGCAGTATTTT. This gives the protein CASSLGRGSTDTQYF.